The rows below give T cell receptor beta chains drawn from one sample of a study of blood T cell repertoires in COVID-19. Clones were read by immunoSEQ multiplex PCR, and TCRdb kept only the in-frame ones, dropping some. The repertoire consists of about 240,000 clones, with roughly 80% occurring once and the leading ten covering around 6.8%. Input material: peripheral blood. The receptors originated from a woman aged 55-70 years with active or convalescent COVID-19. The CDR3 runs from the conserved cysteine through the conserved F or W. A D gene is named only where the DNA matches it firmly. Clone size is shown for a subset of rows, as once, few, many or a class of expanded clone.

TRBV6-1,NA,TRBJ1-5,14,NA,CASTYRVVNQPQHF,TGTGCCAGCACCTACAGGGTAGTCAATCAGCCCCAGCATTTT
TRBV9,NA,TRBJ2-4,15,NA,CASSVDAGAKNIQYF,TGTGCCAGCAGCGTAGATGCCGGAGCCAAAAACATTCAGTACTTC
TRBV30,NA,TRBJ2-6,15,NA,CAWSQRVSGANVLTF,TGTGCCTGGAGTCAACGAGTCTCTGGGGCCAACGTCCTGACTTTC
TRBV13,NA,TRBJ1-2,16,TRBD1,CASREAGGAGGDGYTF,TGTGCCAGCAGGGAGGCAGGGGGGGCGGGGGGCGATGGCTACACCTTC
TRBV19,NA,TRBJ1-5,18,NA,CASRTPGTSRSSNQPQHF,TGTGCCAGTAGAACACCCGGGACATCCCGGAGTAGCAATCAGCCCCAGCATTTT
TRBV6-6,NA,TRBJ1-2,14,TRBD1,CASSFSQGEYGYTF,TGTGCCAGCAGTTTCTCCCAGGGGGAGTATGGCTACACCTTC
TRBV2,NA,TRBJ1-1,13,TRBD1,CASRLDRSTEAFF,TGTGCCAGCAGACTGGACAGGTCCACTGAAGCTTTCTTT
TRBV29-1,NA,TRBJ2-3,15,TRBD2,CSVELSGGLTDTQYF,TGCAGCGTTGAGCTTAGCGGGGGGTTGACAGATACGCAGTATTTT
TRBV5-1,NA,TRBJ1-2,13,NA,CASSLGPDYGYTF,TGCGCCAGCAGCTTGGGGCCCGACTATGGCTACACCTTC
TRBV6-1,once,TRBJ1-2,15,NA,CASSEAGDGTDGYTF,TGTGCCAGCAGTGAAGCGGGGGACGGGACTGATGGCTACACCTTC
TRBV19,NA,TRBJ1-1,14,NA,CASRGRGGNTEAFF,TGTGCCAGTAGGGGGAGGGGAGGAAACACTGAAGCTTTCTTT
TRBV5-1,NA,TRBJ2-7,13,TRBD1,CASSFQGAGEQYF,TGCGCCAGCAGCTTCCAGGGGGCGGGCGAGCAGTACTTC
TRBV19,NA,TRBJ2-3,15,NA,CASSLGQFFTDTQYF,TGTGCCAGTAGTCTCGGACAGTTTTTCACAGATACGCAGTATTTT
TRBV19,NA,TRBJ1-1,15,TRBD1,CASSIPRGENTEAFF,TGTGCCAGTAGTATCCCCAGGGGGGAGAACACTGAAGCTTTCTTT
TRBV7-2,NA,TRBJ2-2,18,TRBD2,CASSLEASGGLNTGELFF,TGTGCCAGCAGCTTAGAAGCTAGCGGGGGGCTTAACACCGGGGAGCTGTTTTTT
TRBV11-3,NA,TRBJ2-5,16,NA,CASSSPRTGLQETQYF,TGTGCCAGCAGCTCCCCCCGAACAGGTCTACAAGAGACCCAGTACTTC
TRBV7-2,NA,TRBJ1-3,15,NA,CASSLVASSGNTIYF,TGTGCCAGCAGCTTAGTGGCAAGCTCTGGAAACACCATATATTTT
TRBV5-6,few,TRBJ2-1,16,TRBD2,CASSLVAGRYTNEQFF,TGTGCCAGCAGCTTGGTAGCGGGCCGGTATACGAATGAGCAGTTCTTC
TRBV7-9,NA,TRBJ2-5,17,TRBD2,CASRARWTGGLQETQYF,TGTGCCAGCAGAGCCCGCTGGACGGGGGGGCTCCAAGAGACCCAGTACTTC
TRBV6-5,many,TRBJ1-1,14,NA,CASTTGWQNTEAFF,TGTGCCAGCACCACCGGGTGGCAGAACACTGAAGCTTTCTTT
TRBV12-5,NA,TRBJ1-5,18,TRBD1,CASGFGDRDLGSNQPQHF,TGTGCTAGTGGTTTCGGAGACAGGGATTTAGGGAGCAATCAGCCCCAGCATTTT
TRBV5-4,NA,TRBJ1-6,13,TRBD1,CASSPRQGVKLHF,TGTGCCAGCAGCCCTCGACAGGGTGTAAAACTCCACTTT
TRBV7-9,NA,TRBJ2-3,13,NA,CASSPKAEYTQYF,TGTGCCAGCAGCCCAAAAGCGGAATATACGCAGTATTTT
TRBV6-1,NA,TRBJ2-3,17,TRBD2,CASSDVGLAGGTDTQYF,TGTGCCAGCAGTGATGTGGGACTAGCGGGGGGCACAGATACGCAGTATTTT
TRBV28,NA,TRBJ2-5,15,NA,CASSFNGGIYETQYF,TGTGCCAGCAGTTTCAATGGAGGGATCTATGAGACCCAGTACTTC
TRBV3-1/TRBV3-2,NA,TRBJ2-1,13,TRBD2,CASSRTGGNEQFF,TGTGCCAGCAGCCGAACGGGGGGCAATGAGCAGTTCTTC
TRBV2,NA,TRBJ1-1,15,TRBD1,CASWPQGGLNTEAFF,TGTGCCAGCTGGCCACAGGGGGGACTGAACACTGAAGCTTTCTTT
TRBV28,NA,TRBJ1-5,13,NA,CASSSRFNQPQHF,TGTGCCAGCAGTTCTAGATTCAATCAGCCCCAGCATTTT
TRBV19,NA,TRBJ2-3,18,NA,CASSPTAGAAVVGDTQYF,TGTGCCAGTAGCCCTACCGCAGGGGCCGCGGTCGTTGGAGATACGCAGTATTTT
TRBV7-8,NA,TRBJ2-1,16,TRBD2,CASSLAGIAGDNEQFF,TGTGCCAGCAGCTTAGCCGGGATAGCGGGGGACAATGAGCAGTTCTTC
TRBV2,NA,TRBJ2-3,12,NA,CASSRVTDTQYF,TGTGCCAGCAGCCGAGTCACAGATACGCAGTATTTT
TRBV30,NA,TRBJ1-1,12,NA,CAWGRENTEAFF,TGTGCCTGGGGACGGGAGAACACTGAAGCTTTCTTT
TRBV2,NA,TRBJ1-1,15,NA,CASSEAGDNSFEAFF,TGTGCCAGCAGTGAAGCGGGGGACAACAGCTTTGAAGCTTTCTTT
TRBV18,NA,TRBJ1-5,13,NA,CASSPGPNQPQHF,TGTGCCAGCTCACCAGGGCCGAATCAGCCCCAGCATTTT
TRBV11-2,NA,TRBJ2-3,14,NA,CASSLGTDTDTQYF,TGTGCCAGCAGCTTAGGCACAGACACAGATACGCAGTATTTT
TRBV5-1,NA,TRBJ2-3,15,NA,CASSTNGHRTDTQYF,TGCGCCAGCAGCACAAACGGACACCGCACAGATACGCAGTATTTT
TRBV27,NA,TRBJ2-7,14,TRBD2,CASKNSGVSYEQYF,TGTGCCAGCAAAAATAGCGGGGTCTCCTACGAGCAGTACTTC
TRBV5-1,NA,TRBJ2-3,17,NA,CASSTRGQGGGTDTQYF,TGCGCCAGCAGTACGAGGGGTCAGGGGGGCGGCACAGATACGCAGTATTTT
TRBV5-1,NA,TRBJ2-7,13,NA,CASSDRPGGEQYF,TGCGCCAGCAGCGACCGTCCCGGGGGCGAGCAGTACTTC
TRBV4-1,NA,TRBJ2-1,15,NA,CASSQLPGQSDEQFF,TGCGCCAGCAGCCAATTACCGGGACAATCGGATGAGCAGTTCTTC